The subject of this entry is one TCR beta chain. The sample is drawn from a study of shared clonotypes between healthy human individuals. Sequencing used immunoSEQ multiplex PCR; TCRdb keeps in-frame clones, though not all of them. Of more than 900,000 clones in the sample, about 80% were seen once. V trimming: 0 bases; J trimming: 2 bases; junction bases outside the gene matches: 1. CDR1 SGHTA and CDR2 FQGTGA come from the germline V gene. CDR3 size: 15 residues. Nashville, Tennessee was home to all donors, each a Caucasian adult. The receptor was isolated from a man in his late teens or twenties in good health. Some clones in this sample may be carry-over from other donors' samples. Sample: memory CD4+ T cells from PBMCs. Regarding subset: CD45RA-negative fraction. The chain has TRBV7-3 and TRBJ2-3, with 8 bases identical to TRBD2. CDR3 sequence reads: CASSLTAGDTDTQYF. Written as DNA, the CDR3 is TGTGCCAGCAGCTTAACAGCGGGAGACACAGATACGCAGTATTTT.